This TCR beta chain came from a study of blood T cell repertoires in COVID-19. Using immunoSEQ multiplex PCR, the repertoire was profiled, and TCRdb retains in-frame clones only, with some absent. This sample has hundreds of thousands of clones, with roughly 86% found just once. This CDR3 is built from 14 residues. Per the germline V gene, CDR1 is KGHSH and CDR2 is LQKENI. V was pared by 3 bases and J by 2 bases, with 11 bases between. Participants spanned ages about 18 to 89 years and resided in about 25 US areas. Exposed enrollees encountered a COVID-19 case at some point within 2 weeks before study entry.

The J gene is TRBJ2-7, the V gene TRBV18; no firm D call. This TCR derives from a woman aged 45-65 years who had been exposed to COVID-19. The sequenced sample consisted of PBMCs or T cells enriched from blood (not recorded which). CDR3 protein: CASSPGDRAYEQYF. The CDR3 bases are TGTGCCAGCTCACCCGGAGACCGGGCCTACGAGCAGTACTTC.